This entry lists 9 T cell receptor delta chains sequenced from one sample in a study of delta chain sequences of gamma delta T cells. TCRdb re-processed the 5' RACE reads via CATT. Here the sample spans approximately 2,600 delta-chain clones, 5.5% to 6% being singletons. Source material: either unsorted cells or a sorted T cell fraction (not recorded which). Every receptor here comes from a human donor in good health.

By share, this clone counts as large. The chain employs TRDV2 and TRDJ3; 9 nucleotides line up with TRDD3. V lost 3 bases, J lost 0 bases, and 5 bases stayed unmatched. The CDR3 totals 18 residues. In germline, CDR1 is GEAIGNYY, CDR2 EKD. CDR3 protein: CACDHWGTSSWDTRQMFF. CDR3 sequence (DNA): TGTGCCTGTGACCACTGGGGGACGAGCTCCTGGGACACCCGACAGATGTTTTTC.

Many counts were recorded for this clone. The V call is TRDV1, the J call TRDJ1; D not certain. CDR3 length: 16 residues. Germline assignment: CDR1 TSWWSYY and CDR2 QGS. The V and J ends lost 0 bases and 0 bases respectively, with 11 bases between them. Here the CDR3 reads CALGELGLGYTDKLIF. The CDR3 bases are TGTGCTCTTGGGGAACTAGGGCTCGGGTACACCGATAAACTCATCTTT.

This clone was seen many times. This chain uses TRDV2 with TRDJ3, with 8 bases aligning to TRDD3. After removal of 2 bases from V and 0 bases from J, the junction contained 5 bases not matched to a gene. This CDR3 comprises 18 residues. Per the germline V gene, CDR1 is GEAIGNYY and CDR2 is EKD. The CDR3 region has the DNA TGTGCCTGTGACAAACTGGGGGGGAGCTCCTGGGACACCCGACAGATGTTTTTC. Protein product: CACDKLGGSSWDTRQMFF.

This clone qualifies as medium-sized. With a far larger clone one base away, a read error is the likely cause. In the same sample, other DNA sequences code for this CDR3. CDR3: CALGEPPMFLLGDKEDDKLIF. The CDR3 region has the DNA TGTGCTCTTGGGGAACCCCCAATGTTCCTACTGGGGGATAAGGAGGACGATAAACTCATCTTC. J is TRDJ1 and V is TRDV1; 11 positions match TRDD3. Germline V lookup: CDR1 TSWWSYY, CDR2 QGS. This CDR3 is 21 amino acids long.

Regarding this clone: TCRdb's protein, taken from a much larger clone, differs from this DNA's translation at residue 18, likely owing to a read error; the protein displayed comes from the DNA. The V gene is uncalled and the J gene is TRDJ1; the tabulated D call, TRDD3, remains unverified against the DNA. The CDR3 is 29 residues long. CDR3 loop: CSVNLWGDVFHCAFLRAEYWAPRAHELIF. CDR3 DNA: TGCTCCGTTAACCTCTGGGGGGATGTGTTTCATTGTGCCTTCCTACGGGCCGAGTACTGGGCTCCACGTGCCCATGAACTCATCTTT.

This clone was recorded a few times. This likely traces to a read error, being one base from a far larger clone. At the DNA level, this CDR3 is encoded by other sequences in the same sample as well. The gene calls are TRDV2 and TRDJ1; 9 positions agree with TRDD3. V shed 2 bases, J shed 0 bases, and the junction held 12 bases outside the gene matches. Germline values: CDR1 GEAIGNYY, CDR2 EKD. This CDR3 has 18 amino acids. The CDR3 coding sequence is TGTGCCTGTGACAGTATTAGGACTGGGGGACGAAACACCGATAAACTCATCTTT. It specifies CACDSIRTGGRNTDKLIF.

This chain connects TRDV2 to TRDJ1; 7 nucleotides line up with TRDD3. The CDR3 spans 20 residues. After removal of 0 bases from V and 2 bases from J, the junction contained 20 bases not matched to a gene. CDR1 GEAIGNYY and CDR2 EKD come from the germline V gene. The CDR3 reads CACDTVAVLGSPEGTDKLIF. CDR3 in DNA: TGTGCCTGTGACACCGTGGCGGTACTGGGGTCCCCAGAGGGAACCGATAAACTCATCTTT.

As to this clone: With a far larger clone one base away, a read error is the likely cause. Other nucleotide sequences in the sample specify the same CDR3. V gene TRDV1 combines with J gene TRDJ1; D might be TRDD2 (6 bases). The CDR3 contains 23 residues. Germline CDR1 reads TSWWSYY; CDR2 reads QGS. Between the trimmed V and J ends, which lost 3 bases and 2 bases, there was a span of 37 bases. The CDR3 spells CALGDTPPILRTGPAYYTDKLIF. CDR3 DNA: TGTGCTCTTGGGGACACCCCCCCGATCCTACGCACTGGCCCAGCGTACTATACCGATAAACTCATCTTT.

This clone showed up many times. V usage is TRDV2 and J usage is TRDJ1; 7 nucleotides agree with TRDD3. J gave up 2 bases and V 2 bases, and 1 base lay outside the gene matches. The CDR3 has 13 amino acids. The germline V gene encodes CDR1 GEAIGNYY and CDR2 EKD. CDR3 loop: CACDSWGTDKLIF. The CDR3 coding sequence is TGTGCCTGTGACAGCTGGGGGACCGATAAACTCATCTTT.